These T cell receptor beta chains were read from a single sample in a study of blood T cells in healthy people across ages. MiXCR, run by TCRdb on the 5' RACE reads, gives a single entry per CDR3 protein. The repertoire holds around 710,000 distinct CDR3 sequences, with 40% to 45% as singletons. Sequences were obtained from blood. These receptors originate from a woman aged 55 to 70 in good health. Each CDR3 is given with its conserved first and last residue. Fields, in order: J gene, V gene, clone size, D gene, CDR3 DNA, CDR3 protein. D genes are given only for firm matches. Clone size is stated in some rows and not others, as once, few, many or a class when expanded.

>TRBJ1-2|TRBV6-2/TRBV6-3|once|TRBD1
TGTGCCAGCAGTCCCGGGACAGCCCTATACTATGGCTACACCTTC
CASSPGTALYYGYTF
>TRBJ2-3|TRBV29-1|many|-
TGCAGCGTTGGCCCCCCACCCCGTGGGGACAGCACAGATACGCAGTATTTT
CSVGPPPRGDSTDTQYF
>TRBJ2-1|TRBV20-1|-|TRBD1
TGCAGTGCTAGCGGGACAGGGAGAAATGAGCAGTTCTTC
CSASGTGRNEQFF
>TRBJ2-5|TRBV5-1|many|TRBD1
TGCGCCAGCAGCTTGGCCTCCCCGGGACAGAACCAAGAGACCCAGTACTTC
CASSLASPGQNQETQYF
>TRBJ2-1|TRBV5-1|few|-
TGCGCCAGCAGCTTTTGGTCGGGGGGCTTGGGGGATGAGCAGTTCTTC
CASSFWSGGLGDEQFF
>TRBJ2-7|TRBV3-1|few|-
TGTGCCAGCAGCCCTGCCCCAGACTACGAGCAGTACTTC
CASSPAPDYEQYF
>TRBJ2-5|TRBV6-1|-|-
TGTGCCAGCAGTGAAGCTAATAGCTACTACAATGAGCAGTACTTC
CASSEANSYYNEQYF
>TRBJ1-2|TRBV12-3/TRBV12-4|-|-
TGTGCCAGCAGTTTAGGAGGAGGGACGCCCCACACCTTC
CASSLGGGTPHTF
>TRBJ2-3|TRBV10-3|-|TRBD2
TGTGCCATCAGTGAACGGAGCGGGGGGAGCACAGATACGCAGTATTTT
CAISERSGGSTDTQYF
>TRBJ2-1|TRBV27|-|TRBD2
TGTGCCACCATACGGACTAGCGGGAGGGGTGCTGAGCAGTTCTTC
CATIRTSGRGAEQFF
>TRBJ1-1|TRBV5-1|-|-
TGCGCCAGCAGCCCGGAAACAGGAAGGGTGAACACTGAAGCTTTCTTT
CASSPETGRVNTEAFF
>TRBJ2-7|TRBV20-1|-|TRBD1
TGCAGTGCTAGAGTACCGGGACAGAAAGGGGGCTCCTACGAGCAGTACTTC
CSARVPGQKGGSYEQYF
>TRBJ2-5|TRBV20-1|-|-
TGCAATGCGACCGGGGGTCTAAAGGAGCAGTACTTC
CNATGGLKEQYF
>TRBJ2-1|TRBV10-3|few|TRBD1
TGTGCCACCCAGAGGGGGCTGGGGCAAGAGACCCAGTTCTTC
CATQRGLGQETQFF
>TRBJ2-3|TRBV20-1|few|-
TGCAGTGCCCTGGGTCTGTCAGATACGCAGTATTTT
CSALGLSDTQYF
>TRBJ1-2|TRBV6-6|many|-
TGTGCCAGCTGGAGGGACCCTCGGGGCTACACCTTC
CASWRDPRGYTF
>TRBJ2-2|TRBV11-2|-|TRBD2
TGTGCCAGCAGCACCCTAGCGGGGGCAACCGGGGAGCTGTTTTTT
CASSTLAGATGELFF
>TRBJ2-5|TRBV18|-|-
TGTGCCAGCTCACCAAACGGAGGGGAGACCCAGTACTTC
CASSPNGGETQYF
>TRBJ1-5|TRBV2|-|-
TGTGCCAGCGGCGACAGTTATCAGCCCCAGCATTTT
CASGDSYQPQHF
>TRBJ2-3|TRBV5-6|-|-
TGTGCCAGCAGCCGGGACACCCGCACAGATACGCAGTATTTT
CASSRDTRTDTQYF
>TRBJ2-3|TRBV15|-|TRBD2
TGTGCCACCAGTCGAAAACTAGCGGGAGGGTCAGATACGCAGTATTTT
CATSRKLAGGSDTQYF
>TRBJ2-1|TRBV10-1|few|-
TGCGCCAGCAGTGAGTCGAGTTCCGGGGAGGAGCAGTTCTTC
CASSESSSGEEQFF
>TRBJ1-4|TRBV3-1|-|-
TGTGCCAGCAGCCAAGACCGGAACAAAATCGCGGCTAATGAAAAACTGTTTTTT
CASSQDRNKIAANEKLFF
>TRBJ2-4|TRBV3-1|-|TRBD2
TGTGCCAGTGGGACTAGCGGAGCGATAGTTAGCATCTATGAGCAGTACTTC
CASGTSGAIVSIYEQYF
>TRBJ2-5|TRBV10-3|-|-
TGTGCCATCAGTGAGGGGCTATACCAAGAGACCCAGTACTTC
CAISEGLYQETQYF
>TRBJ1-1|TRBV10-3|-|-
TGTGCCATCAGTGACGCGGGCCCCATCCCTGAAGCTTTCTTT
CAISDAGPIPEAFF
>TRBJ1-6|TRBV7-2|many|TRBD1
TGTGCCAGCAGCTTGGGACAGGGGTTCTATAATTCACCCCTCCACTTT
CASSLGQGFYNSPLHF
>TRBJ1-2|TRBV5-4|few|-
TGTGCCAGCAGCCCAAAGACAGGTGATGGCTACACCTTC
CASSPKTGDGYTF
>TRBJ2-7|TRBV27|-|-
TGTGCCAGCAGAGAACCGGGACATCGGGAAAACGAGCAGTACTTC
CASREPGHRENEQYF
>TRBJ2-1|TRBV25-1|-|TRBD1
TGTGCCAGCAGTGAAAGCCTGACAGGGGGCAACAGGAATGAGCAGTTCTTC
CASSESLTGGNRNEQFF
>TRBJ2-1|TRBV28|many|-
TGTGCCAGCAGTTTCCAGGGGATCGGTGACAATGAGCAGTTCTTC
CASSFQGIGDNEQFF
>TRBJ2-1|TRBV11-2|-|-
TGTGCCAGCAGCCCGAACCCCCAAAATGAGCAGTTCTTC
CASSPNPQNEQFF
>TRBJ1-1|TRBV7-9|few|TRBD1
TGTGCCAGCTACCGACAGGGGGCATTTTTGATGAACACTGAAGCTTTCTTT
CASYRQGAFLMNTEAFF
>TRBJ2-3|TRBV6-2/TRBV6-3|many|TRBD2
TGTGCCAGCAGTCACAGCGGGAAACGGACAGATACGCAGTATTTT
CASSHSGKRTDTQYF
>TRBJ1-4|TRBV28|-|-
TGTGCCAGCAGTATCGGACAGCGGAAACTGTTTTTT
CASSIGQRKLFF
>TRBJ1-1|TRBV24-1|-|TRBD1
TGTGCCACCAGTGGTCTAGGGGGCAGGATGAACACTGAAGCTTTCTTT
CATSGLGGRMNTEAFF
>TRBJ2-6|TRBV7-9|once|-
TGTGCCAGCAGCTTAGCTCTTGGGGCCAACGTCCTGACTTTC
CASSLALGANVLTF
>TRBJ2-7|TRBV25-1|many|TRBD2
TGTGCCAGCAGTGAACCCGGGACTAGCGTATACGAGCAGTACTTC
CASSEPGTSVYEQYF
>TRBJ1-2|TRBV29-1|many|-
TGCAGCGTTGAAGATAGTCGGGGCTATGGCTACACCTTC
CSVEDSRGYGYTF
>TRBJ2-5|TRBV9|-|-
TGTGCCAGCAGCGTAGACTGGGCAGGGAGGCAAGAAGAGACCCAGTACTTC
CASSVDWAGRQEETQYF
>TRBJ1-4|TRBV20-1|few|TRBD1
TGCAGTGCTAGCGGGGCAGGGGGTAATGAAAAACTGTTTTTT
CSASGAGGNEKLFF